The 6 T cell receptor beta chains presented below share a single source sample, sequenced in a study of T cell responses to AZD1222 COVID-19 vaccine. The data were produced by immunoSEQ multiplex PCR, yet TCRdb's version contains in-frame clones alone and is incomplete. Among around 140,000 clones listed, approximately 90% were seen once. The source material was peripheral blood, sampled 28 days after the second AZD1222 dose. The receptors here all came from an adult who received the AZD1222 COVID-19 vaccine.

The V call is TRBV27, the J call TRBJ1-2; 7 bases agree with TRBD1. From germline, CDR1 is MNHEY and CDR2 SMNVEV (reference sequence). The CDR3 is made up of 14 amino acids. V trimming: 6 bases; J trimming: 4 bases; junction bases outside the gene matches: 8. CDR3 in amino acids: CASSLYRGSYGYTF. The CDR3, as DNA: TGTGCCAGCAGCCTCTACAGGGGATCCTATGGCTACACCTTC.

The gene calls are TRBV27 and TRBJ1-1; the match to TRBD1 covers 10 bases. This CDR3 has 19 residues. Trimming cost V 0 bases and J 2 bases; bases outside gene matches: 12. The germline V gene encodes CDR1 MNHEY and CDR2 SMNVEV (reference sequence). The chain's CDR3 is CASSLSPAWTGGFNTEAFF. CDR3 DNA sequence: TGTGCCAGCAGTTTATCTCCGGCCTGGACAGGGGGGTTTAACACTGAAGCTTTCTTT.

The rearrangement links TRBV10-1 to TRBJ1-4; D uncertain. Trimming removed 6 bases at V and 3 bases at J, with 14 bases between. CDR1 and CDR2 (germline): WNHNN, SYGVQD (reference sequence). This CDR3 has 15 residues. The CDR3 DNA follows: TGCGCCAGCAGCCTAGGGAGGGCGGCTAATGAAAAACTGTTTTTT. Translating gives CASSLGRAANEKLFF.

CDR3 nucleotides: TGCAGTGCTACTCGGACAGATACGCAGTATTTT. It yields the protein CSATRTDTQYF. This rearrangement joins TRBV20-1 to TRBJ2-3; D not certain. V was pared by 4 bases and J by 3 bases, with 5 bases between. CDR1 DFQATT and CDR2 SNEGSKA come from the germline V gene (reference sequence). This CDR3 contains 11 residues.

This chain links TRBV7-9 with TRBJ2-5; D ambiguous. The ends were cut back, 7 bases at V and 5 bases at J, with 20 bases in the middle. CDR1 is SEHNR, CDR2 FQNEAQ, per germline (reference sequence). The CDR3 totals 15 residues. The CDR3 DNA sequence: TGTGCCAGCATCTCAGGAAACGGCCTGAGGGAGACCCAGTACTTC. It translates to CASISGNGLRETQYF. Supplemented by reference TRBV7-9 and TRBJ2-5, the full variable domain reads DTGVSQNPRHKITKRGQNVTFRCDPISEHNRLYWYRQTLGQGPEFLTYFQNEAQLEKSRLLSDRFSAERPKGSFSTLEIQRTEQGDSAMYLCASISGNGLRETQYFGPGTRLLVL.

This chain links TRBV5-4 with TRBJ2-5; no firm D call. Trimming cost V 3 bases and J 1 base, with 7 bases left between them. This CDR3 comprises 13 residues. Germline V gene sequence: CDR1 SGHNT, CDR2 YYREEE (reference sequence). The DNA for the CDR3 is TGTGCCAGCAGCTACACTTCCCAAGAGACCCAGTACTTC. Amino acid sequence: CASSYTSQETQYF.